Sequencing of this T cell receptor (beta chain) was carried out in a study of cytomegalovirus exposure and HLA in healthy donors. In the PCR, 60 Vbeta and 13 Jbeta primers were used. Measured with immunoSEQ multiplex PCR; TCRdb has only the in-frame clones, and not every one. The sample yields around 200,000 clones, around 76% seen once. This clone has only one observation. Its target is unknown. The CDR3 covers 12 residues. CDR1 is SQVTM and CDR2 is ANQGSEA in the germline V gene. Trimming removed 3 bases from V and 4 bases from J, with 9 bases in between. Study results and limitations: Presence/absence comparisons presumed near-even sequencing depth among donors.

This clonotype was sampled from a man under 40 in good health and CMV-seronegative. The chain couples TRBV29-1 to TRBJ1-2, with no clear D. The sample taken for sequencing was PBMCs. CDR3 sequence (DNA): TGCAGCGTTGATTCTAGAATCTATGGCTACACCTTC. Its protein product is CSVDSRIYGYTF.